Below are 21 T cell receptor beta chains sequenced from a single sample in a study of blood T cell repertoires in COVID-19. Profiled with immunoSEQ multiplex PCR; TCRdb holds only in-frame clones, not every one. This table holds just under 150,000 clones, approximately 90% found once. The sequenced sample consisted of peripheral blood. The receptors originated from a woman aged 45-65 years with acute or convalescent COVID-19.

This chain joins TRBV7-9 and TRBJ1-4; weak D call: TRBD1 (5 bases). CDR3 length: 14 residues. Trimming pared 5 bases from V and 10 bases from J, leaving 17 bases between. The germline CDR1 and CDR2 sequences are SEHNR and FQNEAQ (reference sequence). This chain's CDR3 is CASSRESRGGKLFF. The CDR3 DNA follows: TGTGCCAGCAGCCGGGAGAGTCGGGGGGGAAAACTGTTTTTT.

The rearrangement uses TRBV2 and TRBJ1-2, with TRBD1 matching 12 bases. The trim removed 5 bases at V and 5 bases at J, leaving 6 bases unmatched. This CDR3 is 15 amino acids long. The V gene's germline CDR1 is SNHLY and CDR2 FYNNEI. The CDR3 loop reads CASSWGQGAEYGYTF. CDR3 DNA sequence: TGTGCCAGCAGTTGGGGACAGGGGGCAGAATATGGCTACACCTTC.

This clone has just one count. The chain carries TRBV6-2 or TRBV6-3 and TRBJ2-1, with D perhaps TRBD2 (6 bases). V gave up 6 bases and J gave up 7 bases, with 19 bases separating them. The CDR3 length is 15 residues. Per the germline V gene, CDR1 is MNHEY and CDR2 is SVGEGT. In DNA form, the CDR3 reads TGTGCCAGCAGCCCTTCGGGAGCGGCAACTAATGAGCAGTTCTTC. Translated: CASSPSGAATNEQFF.

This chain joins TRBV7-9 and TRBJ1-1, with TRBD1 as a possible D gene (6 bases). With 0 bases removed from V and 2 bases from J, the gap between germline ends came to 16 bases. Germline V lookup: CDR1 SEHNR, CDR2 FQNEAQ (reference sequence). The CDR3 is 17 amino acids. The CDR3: CASSLARDTGSNTEAFF. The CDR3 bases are TGTGCCAGCAGCTTAGCGAGGGACACTGGTTCTAACACTGAAGCTTTCTTT.

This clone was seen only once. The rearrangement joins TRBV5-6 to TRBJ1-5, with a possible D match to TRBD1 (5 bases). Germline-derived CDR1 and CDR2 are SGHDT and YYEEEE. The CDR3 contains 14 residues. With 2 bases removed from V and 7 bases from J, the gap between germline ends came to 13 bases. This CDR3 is CASSLGREGQPQHF. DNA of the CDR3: TGTGCCAGCAGCTTAGGCAGGGAAGGCCAGCCCCAGCATTTT.

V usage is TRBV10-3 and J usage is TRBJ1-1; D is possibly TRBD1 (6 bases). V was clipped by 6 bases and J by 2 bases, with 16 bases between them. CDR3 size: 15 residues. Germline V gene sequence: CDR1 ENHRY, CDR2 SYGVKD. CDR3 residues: CAIRNKAGDNTEAFF. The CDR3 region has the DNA TGTGCCATCAGGAATAAAGCAGGGGACAACACTGAAGCTTTCTTT.

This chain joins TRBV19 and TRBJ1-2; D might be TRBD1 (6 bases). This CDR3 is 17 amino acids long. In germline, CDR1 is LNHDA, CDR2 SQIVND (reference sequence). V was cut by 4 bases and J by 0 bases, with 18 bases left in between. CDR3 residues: CASSTPNRGGANYGYTF. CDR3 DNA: TGTGCCAGTAGTACCCCAAACCGGGGGGGCGCTAACTATGGCTACACCTTC.

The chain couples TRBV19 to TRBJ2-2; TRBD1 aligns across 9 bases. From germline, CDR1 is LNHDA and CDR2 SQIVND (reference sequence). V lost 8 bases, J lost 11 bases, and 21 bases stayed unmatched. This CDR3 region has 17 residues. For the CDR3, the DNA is TGTGCCAGTTCCGAGCAACCGGGACAGGGAATACTTGGAGAGCTGTTTTTT. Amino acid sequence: CASSEQPGQGILGELFF.

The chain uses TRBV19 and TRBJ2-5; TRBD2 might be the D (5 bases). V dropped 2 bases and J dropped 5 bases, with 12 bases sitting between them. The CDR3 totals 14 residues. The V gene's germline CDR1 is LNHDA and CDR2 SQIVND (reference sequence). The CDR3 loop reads CASSISLAGETQYF. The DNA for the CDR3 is TGTGCCAGTAGTATAAGCCTAGCTGGGGAGACCCAGTACTTC.

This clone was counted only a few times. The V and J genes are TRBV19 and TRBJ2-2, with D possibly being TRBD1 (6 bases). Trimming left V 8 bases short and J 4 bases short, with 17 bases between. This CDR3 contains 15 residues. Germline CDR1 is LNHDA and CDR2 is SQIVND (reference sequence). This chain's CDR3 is CASVRDIGFTGELFF. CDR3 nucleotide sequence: TGTGCCAGTGTCCGGGACATCGGGTTCACCGGGGAGCTGTTTTTT.

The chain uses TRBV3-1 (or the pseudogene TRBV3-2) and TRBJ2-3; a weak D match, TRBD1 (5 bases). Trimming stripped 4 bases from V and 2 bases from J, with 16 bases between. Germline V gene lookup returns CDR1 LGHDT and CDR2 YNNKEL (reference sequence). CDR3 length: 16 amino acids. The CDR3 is CASSRPLDSVTDTQYF. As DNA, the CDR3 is TGTGCCAGCAGCCGCCCCCTTGACAGTGTCACAGATACGCAGTATTTT.

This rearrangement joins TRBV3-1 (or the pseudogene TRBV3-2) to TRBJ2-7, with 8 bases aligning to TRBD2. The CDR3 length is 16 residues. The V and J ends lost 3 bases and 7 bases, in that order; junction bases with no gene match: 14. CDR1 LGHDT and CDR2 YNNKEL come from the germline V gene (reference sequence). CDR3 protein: CASSQAWREDLREQYF. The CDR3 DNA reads TGTGCCAGCAGCCAGGCATGGCGGGAGGATTTGAGGGAGCAGTACTTC.

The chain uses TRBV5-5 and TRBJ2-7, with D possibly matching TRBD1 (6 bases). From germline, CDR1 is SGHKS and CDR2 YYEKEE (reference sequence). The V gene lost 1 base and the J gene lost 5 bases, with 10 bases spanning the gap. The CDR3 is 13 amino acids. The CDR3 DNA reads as TGTGCCAGCAGCTTGCAGGGGTCGGACGAGCAGTACTTC. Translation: CASSLQGSDEQYF.

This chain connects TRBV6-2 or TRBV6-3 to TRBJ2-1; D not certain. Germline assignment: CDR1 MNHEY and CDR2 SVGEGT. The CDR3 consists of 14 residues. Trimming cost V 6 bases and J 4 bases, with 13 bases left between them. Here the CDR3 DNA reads TGTGCCAGCAGCCCCCCCGGAGCGTACAATGAGCAGTTCTTC. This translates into CASSPPGAYNEQFF.

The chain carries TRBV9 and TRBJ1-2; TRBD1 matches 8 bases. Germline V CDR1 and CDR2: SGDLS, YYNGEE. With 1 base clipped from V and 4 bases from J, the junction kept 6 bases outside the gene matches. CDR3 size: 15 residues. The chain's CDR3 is CASSVPGTGVYGYTF. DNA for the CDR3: TGTGCCAGCAGCGTACCAGGGACAGGAGTCTATGGCTACACCTTC.

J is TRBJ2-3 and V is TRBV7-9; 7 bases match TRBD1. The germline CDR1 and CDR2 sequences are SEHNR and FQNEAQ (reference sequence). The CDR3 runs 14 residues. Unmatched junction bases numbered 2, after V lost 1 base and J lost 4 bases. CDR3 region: CASSLVQGADTQYF. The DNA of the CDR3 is TGTGCCAGCAGCTTAGTTCAGGGGGCAGATACGCAGTATTTT.

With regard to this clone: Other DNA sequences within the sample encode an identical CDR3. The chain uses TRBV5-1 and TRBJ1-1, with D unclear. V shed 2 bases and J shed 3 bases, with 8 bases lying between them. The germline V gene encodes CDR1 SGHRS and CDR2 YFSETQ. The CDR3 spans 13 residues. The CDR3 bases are TGCGCCAGCAGCTTCGGCGGGGACACTGAAGCTTTCTTT. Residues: CASSFGGDTEAFF.

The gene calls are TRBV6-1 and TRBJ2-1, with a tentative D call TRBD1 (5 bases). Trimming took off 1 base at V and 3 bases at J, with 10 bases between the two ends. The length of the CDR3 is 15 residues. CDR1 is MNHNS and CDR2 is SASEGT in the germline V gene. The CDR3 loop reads CASSEEPQGYNEQFF. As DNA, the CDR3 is TGTGCCAGCAGTGAAGAACCCCAGGGCTACAATGAGCAGTTCTTC.

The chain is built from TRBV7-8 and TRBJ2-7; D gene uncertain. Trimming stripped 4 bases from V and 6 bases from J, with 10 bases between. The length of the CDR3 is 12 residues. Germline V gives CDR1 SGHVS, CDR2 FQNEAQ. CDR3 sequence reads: CASSWSDGEQYF. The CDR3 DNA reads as TGTGCCAGCAGCTGGAGTGACGGCGAGCAGTACTTC.

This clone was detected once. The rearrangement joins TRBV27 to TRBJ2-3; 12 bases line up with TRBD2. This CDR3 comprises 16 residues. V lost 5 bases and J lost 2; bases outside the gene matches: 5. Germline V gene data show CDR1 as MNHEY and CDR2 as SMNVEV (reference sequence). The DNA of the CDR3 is TGTGCCAGCAGTCCGACTAGCGGGAGCCCCACAGATACGCAGTATTTT. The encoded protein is CASSPTSGSPTDTQYF.

CDR3 amino acids: CASGTVYEQYF. The CDR3 coding sequence is TGTGCCAGCGGAACAGTCTACGAGCAGTACTTC. The chain uses TRBV27 and TRBJ2-7; D is undetermined. This CDR3 is built from 11 residues. Germline V gives CDR1 MNHEY, CDR2 SMNVEV (reference sequence). V gave up 8 bases and J gave up 3 bases, with 8 bases separating them.